This T cell receptor beta chain was identified during a study of CD8+ T cells in alopecia areata (dated by TCRdb to 2017 to 2018). The study in broad terms: The treated patients, all with moderate-to-severe alopecia areata, were enrolled in an open-label pilot trial of oral tofacitinib given at 5 to 10 mg twice daily. Patients received tofacitinib for 6 to 18 months and were then followed off drug for 6 months to check for delayed response and recurrence. The SALT score, which quantifies the percentage of affected scalp surface area, was used to measure disease severity in treated patients. The study used high-throughput TCRbeta sequencing to examine T cell clonal expansion in alopecia areata, in both the C3H/HeJ mouse model and human patients. Human TCRbeta sequencing covered scalp tissue and sorted CD4+ and CD8+ peripheral blood T cells from patchy and totalis/universalis alopecia areata patients and healthy controls. Tofacitinib-treated patients had biopsies at baseline and at 4 and 24 weeks of treatment, with a later scalp biopsy in several patients. Scalp clonality was compared among normal scalp (n=4), patchy alopecia areata scalp (n=8), and alopecia totalis/universalis scalp (n=8). The RNA source kit depended on sample type: the PAXgene miRNA kit for fixed scalp, the miRNeasy kit for PBMCs, and the RNeasy kit for mouse skin. TCRbeta CDR3 regions were amplified by immunoSEQ multiplex PCR with 35 Vbeta forward and 13 Jbeta reverse primers. The investigation overall reported the following: Compared with normal scalp, lesional scalp had higher clonality and more expanded CD8+ clones, particularly in alopecia totalis/universalis, a pattern that suggests antigenic drive. Because the treated cohort was small and included a single nonresponder, larger studies are needed to assess links between baseline CD8+ expansion and response. Shared TCR sequences between patients were less evident than in mice, which may be partly attributable to HLA diversity in the patient population. Unlike mouse skin, where gammadelta T cells dominate, normal human skin contains resident alphabeta T cells that get sequenced too, which complicates analysis of the scalp TCR repertoire. During tofacitinib treatment, many expanded lesional clones remained in scalp and blood, and this persistence may partly explain relapse after treatment is stopped. With tofacitinib, both scalp clonality and the number of expanded CD8+ clones among the top 100 scalp clones went down significantly.

As for this clone: Its antigen remains unidentified. No much larger clonotype is one base removed from it; base qualities were not supplied.

Reading the label with the study, this specimen's time point is: 20 to 30 weeks on oral tofacitinib. The intended sense of this specimen's treatment or condition label: oral pan-JAK inhibitor, 5-10 mg twice daily. Peripheral blood and lesional scalp punch biopsies were obtained from patients with alopecia areata. PBMCs were isolated by density centrifugation and stained for CD3, CD4 and CD8, and CD4+ and CD8+ T cells were sorted on a FACSAria. The library came from the immunoSEQ multiplex PCR assay. For TCR sequencing, RNA was extracted from every sample and reverse transcribed into cDNA to serve as template. SuperScript III was used for first-strand cDNA synthesis, primed with a 2:1 mix of oligo-dT and random hexamers. A synthetic immune receptor repertoire was used to measure amplification bias, and any remaining bias was corrected computationally. Under the source paper's analysis protocol: Raw reads were preprocessed to remove errors, and CDR3 was defined by IMGT conventions from the conserved cysteine to phenylalanine. To get clonality, Shannon entropy was normalized by log2 of the number of productive unique TCRs and the result was subtracted from 1. CD4 or CD8 identity of scalp clones was inferred by cross-referencing scalp TCRbeta sequences with sorted blood CD4 and CD8 repertoires. Held by TCRdb, this immuneACCESS table contains in-frame sequences only and omits some clones. Under half of the omission traces to an unresolved V gene where checked; the cause of the rest is unknown. Clone size and the V and J calls come from that table; the DNA yielded D and trimming. The table for this sample lists 170,000 or so clones; about 60% of them were counted only once. The biggest ten clones account for around 12% of the sample.

The CDR1 and CDR2 encoded by the germline V gene (reference sequence) are MNHEY and SMNVEV. Including the terminal cysteine and phenylalanine, the CDR3 comprises 15 residues. The entry retains the CDR3 DNA only, 45 bases that are in frame from base 1. The junction shows trimming of 7 bases on V and 1 base on J, plus 16 bases between the germline ends. Sequenced here: CD8+ T cells sorted from blood, sampled at week 24, from a patient treated with tofacitinib. This chain joins TRBV27 to TRBJ1-1, with no confident D gene call. This receptor was taken from a human donor with alopecia areata. The nucleotides read TGTGCCAGCACCTTTAGCCCTCCGGGGAACACTGAAGCTTTCTTT. Its translation reads: CASTFSPPGNTEAFF.